The present T cell receptor beta chain was sequenced within a study of T cell clones after liver transplantation (dated by TCRdb to about 2019). With regard to the full study: The samples were obtained from ITN030ST, a randomized trial that attempted immunosuppression withdrawal within 2 years after liver transplantation. Of the eight recipients, a few were HCV-positive, while the remaining recipients had been transplanted for non-autoimmune, non-viral indications. After a pre-transplant mixed lymphocyte reaction, TCRbeta sequencing was used to pinpoint donor-reactive T cell clones, which were subsequently tracked in post-transplant blood. Third party-reactive TCRbeta sequences were also identified from pre-transplant MLRs to serve as an antigen-independent comparator for donor-reactive sequences. Blood samples were taken pre-transplant, pre-randomization before withdrawal, and post-randomization after full withdrawal or failed withdrawal. Tolerance was defined as complete immunosuppression withdrawal for at least one year with no rise in liver enzymes beyond twice the upper limit of normal. No induction therapy was given to the subjects, and standard immunosuppression was administered until randomization at 12-24 months post-transplant. A cohort of 8 liver transplant recipients was studied, of whom 3 were classified as tolerant and 5 as non-tolerant.

Unstimulated PBMCs, after thawing, were stained for CD3, CD4 and CD8 and then FACS-sorted into CD3+CD4+ and CD3+CD8+ populations. Each of the 8 studied subjects was randomized to immunosuppression withdrawal. Genomic DNA was isolated with the Qiagen DNeasy Blood and Tissue Kit. Comment on this clone: Its cognate antigen has yet to be identified. It has no much larger one-base neighbor in the sample; base qualities were not kept.

Overall study outcomes, separate from this receptor: In two subjects, low numbers of available donor cells limited the measurable donor-reactive repertoire. A greater decline was seen for donor-reactive sequences than for third party-reactive sequences, suggesting partial antigen-specific deletion unrelated to withdrawal success. Because of small, heterogeneous patient numbers and non-standardized post-transplant time points, the conclusions were only preliminary. Circulating donor-reactive CD4 TCRbeta sequences fell significantly post-transplant in 5 of 8 subjects, irrespective of tolerance or HCV status. Without allograft tissue specimens, donor-reactive T cells may have migrated into the graft rather than being deleted. When repertoire turnover was taken into account, detection of donor-reactive sequences was significantly reduced in 7 of 8 subjects for CD4 and in 8 of 8 subjects for CD8.

Trimming leaves V shorter by 2 bases and J shorter by 6 bases, with the junction holding 7 bases beyond the gene matches. Taken from the germline V gene, the CDR1 and CDR2 loops are SGHVS and FQNEAQ. Counted from cysteine to phenylalanine, this CDR3 has 15 amino acids. Of all the DNA, just the CDR3 is kept, 45 bases in frame from base 1. Using immunoSEQ, frozen genomic DNA was subjected to high-throughput TCRbeta CDR3 sequencing, a process that included PCR amplification, mapping, bias correction and internal controls. The study's own analysis went as follows. Only productive rearrangements were retained, with each unique TCRbeta sequence defined by its CDR3 nucleotide sequence together with its V and J gene. Donor-reactive sequences required at least 5-fold expansion in CFSE-low cells versus unstimulated pre-transplant cells and at least 0.01% frequency. Minimum frequency thresholds were set for each subject on the basis of the unstimulated sample with the lowest template count, so that a detection power of at least 90% was ensured. Jensen-Shannon divergence between the top 1000 TCRbeta sequences post- versus pre-transplant served as the measure of repertoire turnover. Changes in detection of donor-reactive sequences were assessed with two-sided Fisher's exact tests. TCRdb stores this immuneACCESS table with in-frame sequences only. Part of the clones is absent; in the studies checked, under half of the shortfall reflects unresolved V genes, and no reason is known for the rest. D and trimming come from the DNA, and the V and J calls and clone size come from that table. Counted in this sample were fewer than 65,000 clones; 60% to 80% of them appeared once. Jointly, the top ten make up about a tenth of the sample.

The TCR sequence derives from a human patient who received a liver transplant. After a transplant, the graft donor may have provided part of the T cells. The sample was CD4+ T cells from blood, taken at the 22-month timepoint. The chain is assembled from TRBV7-8 and TRBJ1-2; TRBD1 matches 9 bases in the middle. The DNA sequence is given as TGTGCCAGCAGCTTATCCACAGGGGGCAGGAATGGCTACACCTTC. Its protein is CASSLSTGGRNGYTF.